The 27 T cell receptor beta chains below all came from one sample that was sequenced in a study of blood T cells in healthy people across ages. Then a second PCR, running roughly 6 to 11 cycles, was carried out with a sample-barcoded 5' primer and a J-beta primer mix. TCRdb itself ran the 5' RACE reads through MiXCR, one entry per CDR3 protein. Here the sample spans approximately 800,000 distinct CDR3 sequences, roughly 50% being singletons. The sample consisted of blood. These receptors originate from an elderly man in good health.

This clonotype was detected only a few times. This sequence joins TRBV3-1 and TRBJ2-7, with 13 bases lining up with TRBD2. Germline CDR1 and CDR2: LGHDT and YNNKEL (reference sequence). V dropped 3 bases and J dropped 3; count of bases not matched to a gene: 8. The CDR3 has 17 residues. The CDR3 reads CASSQMGGLAGVYEQYF. In DNA form, the CDR3 reads TGTGCCAGCAGCCAGATGGGAGGACTAGCGGGAGTCTACGAGCAGTACTTC.

This chain uses TRBV27 with TRBJ1-1; D ambiguous. From germline, CDR1 is MNHEY and CDR2 SMNVEV (reference sequence). Trimming took off 2 bases at V and 0 bases at J, with 10 bases between the two ends. The CDR3 sequence is 15 residues long. The CDR3 region is CASSLGPGLNTEAFF. In DNA, the CDR3 is TGTGCCAGCAGTTTAGGGCCAGGCTTGAACACTGAAGCTTTCTTT.

The chain is built from TRBV3-1 and TRBJ2-7, with D perhaps matching TRBD2 (6 bases). The CDR3 consists of 15 residues. Between the trimmed V and J ends, which lost 5 bases and 5 bases, there was a span of 19 bases. The germline V gene encodes CDR1 LGHDT and CDR2 YNNKEL (reference sequence). The CDR3 DNA is TGTGCCAGCAGCAATCGGAGGGCACGTCGGGACGAGCAGTACTTC. It specifies CASSNRRARRDEQYF.

The chain uses TRBV12-3 or TRBV12-4 and TRBJ1-2; D not certain. The CDR3 consists of 13 residues. V shed 6 bases and J shed 8 bases, with 16 bases lying between them. The CDR3 here is CASRKGGPGGYTF. The CDR3 DNA follows: TGTGCCAGCAGGAAGGGTGGCCCCGGCGGCTACACCTTC.

This clonotype was seen a handful of times. The V and J genes are TRBV12-3 or TRBV12-4 and TRBJ2-1, with 12 positions matching TRBD2. The CDR3 covers 15 residues. After removal of 6 bases from V and 8 bases from J, the junction contained 8 bases not matched to a gene. CDR3 DNA sequence: TGTGCCAGCAGCACTACTAGCGGGAGGCGGCATGAGCAGTTCTTC. Translated, it gives CASSTTSGRRHEQFF.

J is TRBJ1-1 and V is TRBV12-3 or TRBV12-4; 8 bases align to TRBD1. This CDR3 spans 16 amino acids. After removal of 6 bases from V and 3 bases from J, the junction contained 12 bases not matched to a gene. Here the CDR3 DNA reads TGTGCCAGCAGGGCCGCAGGGACAGGATGGGACACTGAAGCTTTCTTT. It codes for CASRAAGTGWDTEAFF.

On this clonotype: A much larger clone sits a single nucleotide away, making a read error possible. The genes are TRBV6-2 or TRBV6-3 and TRBJ2-5; 10 nucleotides agree with TRBD2. CDR1 and CDR2 (germline): MNHEY, SVGEGT. The CDR3 is 15 amino acids. The CDR3 loop is CTSSRGLAAQETQYF. In nucleotides, the CDR3 is TGTACCAGCAGTCGAGGACTAGCGGCTCAAGAGACCCAGTACTTC.

This clonotype was observed a handful of times. V gene TRBV20-1 combines with J gene TRBJ2-5, with a weak D call TRBD1 (6 bases). V lost 6 bases and J 5 bases, leaving 10 bases between the germline ends. The length of the CDR3 is 11 residues. The germline CDR1 and CDR2 sequences are DFQATT and SNEGSKA (reference sequence). The CDR3 DNA reads TGCAGTGCACAAGACAGGGAGACCCAGTACTTC. It codes for CSAQDRETQYF.

This clonotype showed up many times. The V and J genes are TRBV20-1 and TRBJ1-2, with D tentatively TRBD1 (6 bases). Germline V lookup: CDR1 DFQATT, CDR2 SNEGSKA (reference sequence). CDR3 length: 13 residues. V was shortened by 3 bases and J by 8 bases, with 16 bases between the two germline ends. The CDR3 loop reads CSASAGGRGGYTF. In nucleotides, the CDR3 is TGCAGTGCTAGTGCCGGGGGGCGAGGAGGCTACACCTTC.

This clonotype turned up a few times. The chain recombines TRBV27 with TRBJ1-2; TRBD1 might be the D (5 bases). The V and J ends lost 3 bases and 8 bases respectively, with 13 bases between them. This CDR3 contains 13 residues. The germline V gene encodes CDR1 MNHEY and CDR2 SMNVEV (reference sequence). The CDR3 sequence: CASSFRQGGGYTF. CDR3 nucleotide sequence: TGTGCCAGCAGTTTTCGGCAGGGAGGGGGCTACACCTTC.

The chain is built from TRBV20-1 and TRBJ2-3, with D possibly matching TRBD2 (6 bases). CDR1 is DFQATT, CDR2 SNEGSKA, per germline (reference sequence). V was trimmed by 2 bases and J by 2 bases, leaving 17 bases between them. CDR3 length: 16 amino acids. The CDR3 DNA reads TGCAGTGCTAGACCTTTTGGAGCGGGCACCACAGATACGCAGTATTTT. Translated: CSARPFGAGTTDTQYF.

The genes are TRBV6-5 and TRBJ1-1; D gene ambiguous. CDR3 length: 12 amino acids. CDR1 is MNHEY and CDR2 is SVGAGI in the germline V gene. Trimming left V 6 bases short and J 6 bases short, with 11 bases between. The CDR3 sequence is CASSRPKAEAFF. Written as DNA, the CDR3 is TGTGCCAGCAGCCGCCCGAAGGCTGAAGCTTTCTTT.

The chain couples TRBV20-1 to TRBJ2-6; D possibly matches TRBD1 or TRBD2 (5 bases each). The germline V and J ends were trimmed by 3 bases and 2 bases, with 14 bases remaining between them. This CDR3 has 16 amino acids. The germline V gene encodes CDR1 DFQATT and CDR2 SNEGSKA (reference sequence). CDR3 region: CSARGLRVTGANVLTF. CDR3 coding DNA: TGCAGTGCTAGGGGGCTGAGGGTGACTGGGGCCAACGTCCTGACTTTC.

This chain links TRBV20-1 with TRBJ1-1; D gene ambiguous. Trimming removed 5 bases from V and 0 bases from J, with 13 bases in between. The CDR3 sequence is 14 residues long. Germline CDR1 and CDR2: DFQATT and SNEGSKA (reference sequence). CDR3 region: CSAPKLTVNTEAFF. Written as DNA, the CDR3 is TGCAGTGCTCCCAAACTCACAGTGAACACTGAAGCTTTCTTT.

The rearrangement uses TRBV12-3 or TRBV12-4 and TRBJ2-3; 9 nucleotides line up with TRBD1. This CDR3 is built from 17 residues. V dropped 1 base and J dropped 3; count of bases not matched to a gene: 8. The CDR3 coding sequence is TGTGCCAGCAGTTTAGGGGCTGGGACAGGGAGTACAGATACGCAGTATTTT. Its translation: CASSLGAGTGSTDTQYF.

This clonotype was seen many times. This rearrangement joins TRBV5-1 to TRBJ2-7; 10 nucleotides line up with TRBD1. The CDR3 runs to 15 residues. The junction had 6 bases not matched to a gene; V was cut back by 4 bases and J by 2 bases. The germline CDR1 and CDR2 sequences are SGHRS and YFSETQ. CDR3 loop: CASSVWGQGPYEQYF. As DNA, the CDR3 is TGCGCCAGCAGCGTATGGGGACAGGGGCCCTACGAGCAGTACTTC. Looking up the rest from reference TRBV5-1 and TRBJ2-7 gives the full variable domain: KAGVTQTPRYLIKTRGQQVTLSCSPISGHRSVSWYQQTPGQGLQFLFEYFSETQRNKGNFPGRFSGRQFSNSRSEMNVSTLELGDSALYLCASSVWGQGPYEQYFGPGTRLTVT.

The J gene is TRBJ1-1, the V gene TRBV6-5, with D possibly being TRBD1 (6 bases). V was shortened by 6 bases and J by 4 bases, with 18 bases between the two germline ends. Germline assignment: CDR1 MNHEY and CDR2 SVGAGI. The CDR3 sequence is 15 residues long. The CDR3 region is CASRTTGTGGTEAFF. The DNA of the CDR3 is TGTGCCAGCAGAACTACAGGGACGGGGGGCACTGAAGCTTTCTTT.

The rearrangement joins TRBV29-1 to TRBJ1-2; D unresolved. CDR1 and CDR2 (germline): SQVTM, ANQGSEA. The CDR3 length is 14 residues. V lost 4 bases and J 4 bases, leaving 16 bases between the germline ends. The chain's CDR3 is CSVVEWRGLYGYTF. For the CDR3, the DNA is TGCAGCGTTGTGGAGTGGCGGGGTCTCTATGGCTACACCTTC.

The CDR3 is CASSARTGGDNYGYTF. The CDR3 bases are TGTGCCAGCTCAGCCCGGACAGGGGGCGATAACTATGGCTACACCTTC. The rearrangement links TRBV18 to TRBJ1-2; 11 nucleotides match TRBD1. Unmatched junction bases numbered 6, after V lost 5 bases and J lost 1 base. In germline, CDR1 is KGHSH, CDR2 LQKENI. There are 16 residues in the CDR3. The entire variable domain, with the rest obtained from reference TRBV18 and TRBJ1-2, is as follows: NAGVMQNPRHLVRRRGQEARLRCSPMKGHSHVYWYRQLPEEGLKFMVYLQKENIIDESGMPKERFSAEFPKEGPSILRIQQVVRGDSAAYFCASSARTGGDNYGYTFGSGTRLTVV.

The chain is built from TRBV6-1 and TRBJ2-7; 9 positions agree with TRBD1. Germline lookup yields CDR1 MNHNS and CDR2 SASEGT. The CDR3 spans 13 residues. V shed 8 bases, J shed 1 base, and the junction held 3 bases outside the gene matches. In nucleotides, the CDR3 is TGTGCCAGCTTCGGGACAGGGTCCTACGAGCAGTACTTC. It is translated as CASFGTGSYEQYF.

This chain connects TRBV29-1 to TRBJ2-1; weak D call: TRBD1 (5 bases). The V end was cut by 3 bases, the J end by 4 bases, with 7 bases between. The CDR3 is made up of 12 amino acids. Germline CDR1 reads SQVTM; CDR2 reads ANQGSEA. The CDR3 reads CSVDQGYNEQFF. The CDR3 region has the DNA TGCAGCGTTGACCAGGGTTACAATGAGCAGTTCTTC.

This clonotype was seen a single time. This rearrangement joins TRBV6-1 to TRBJ2-3, with D perhaps matching TRBD1 (6 bases). Germline-derived CDR1 and CDR2 are MNHNS and SASEGT. V was trimmed by 5 bases and J by 0 bases, leaving 12 bases between them. This CDR3 contains 15 residues. The chain's CDR3 is CASSMMGASTDTQYF. The CDR3 coding sequence is TGTGCCAGCAGTATGATGGGGGCTAGCACAGATACGCAGTATTTT.

V gene TRBV20-1 combines with J gene TRBJ2-7; 14 bases are shared with TRBD2. The ends lost 0 bases at V and 3 bases at J; junction bases unmatched: 10. The germline CDR1 and CDR2 sequences are DFQATT and SNEGSKA (reference sequence). The CDR3 length is 18 residues. The CDR3 DNA sequence: TGCAGTGCTAGAGATGGACTAGCGGGAGGAGAGGGGATCTACGAGCAGTACTTC. Its translation is CSARDGLAGGEGIYEQYF.

Regarding this clonotype: One junction end does not reproduce the germline sequence, and a read error may be involved. The V and J genes are TRBV7-6 and TRBJ2-1; D remains ambiguous. Germline V gene data show CDR1 as SGHVS and CDR2 as FNYEAQ. The length of the CDR3 is 15 residues. CDR3 in DNA: TGTGCCGGCAGCCCAGAAGCGACGGCCTACAATGAGCAGTTCTTC. The encoded protein is CAGSPEATAYNEQFF.

V and J are TRBV5-1 and TRBJ2-7; 9 nucleotides agree with TRBD2. The trim removed 1 base at V and 5 bases at J, leaving 10 bases unmatched. Germline-derived CDR1 and CDR2 are SGHRS and YFSETQ. The CDR3 length is 16 residues. In DNA, the CDR3 is TGCGCCAGCAGCTTGCTTGGTAGCGGGAGAGAAAACGAGCAGTACTTC. Encoded protein: CASSLLGSGRENEQYF.

This chain joins TRBV7-9 and TRBJ2-5; 8 bases agree with TRBD1. The J call is doubtful: the DNA matches TRBJ2-7 better. The CDR3 spans 15 residues. The germline V gene has CDR1 SEHNR and CDR2 FQNEAQ (reference sequence). The chain's CDR3 is CASSLEAGGYHEQYF. In DNA form, the CDR3 reads TGTGCCAGCAGCTTAGAGGCAGGGGGCTACCACGAGCAGTACTTC.

The V and J genes are TRBV20-1 and TRBJ1-1; no reliable D call. CDR3 length equals 13 residues. CDR1 and CDR2 (germline): DFQATT, SNEGSKA (reference sequence). V lost 0 bases, J lost 2 bases, and 7 bases lay in between. CDR3 in DNA: TGCAGTGCTAGAGAGGACCCTAACACTGAAGCTTTCTTT. Protein: CSAREDPNTEAFF.